This passage covers 2 T cell receptor beta chains from one sample sequenced in a study of T-cell reconstitution after alpha-beta-depleted transplantation in children. Construction of the TCRbeta library involved unique molecular identifiers. In TCRdb, the PCR reads were re-called with MiXCR into one record per CDR3 protein. The sample has approximately 82,000 distinct CDR3 sequences; roughly 16% are singletons. Sequenced material: PBMCs, mostly from graft donor cells, taken 180 days after TCRalphabeta/CD19-depleted stem cell transplant. The receptor set was obtained from a male patient between 2 and 10 years old who had a stem cell transplant for acute lymphoblastic leukemia, so the T cells may come from the graft donor.

The chain carries TRBV27 and TRBJ1-1; TRBD1 is a possible D gene (5 bases). V dropped 3 bases and J dropped 10 bases, with 9 bases sitting between them. CDR1 is MNHEY and CDR2 is SMNVEV in the germline V gene (reference sequence). CDR3 length: 11 residues. CDR3 coding DNA: TGTGCCAGCAGTTTTCGAGGGACAGCTTTCTTT. Translated: CASSFRGTAFF.

The chain uses TRBV12-3 or TRBV12-4 and TRBJ2-7; TRBD1 agrees at 10 bases. V shed 6 bases and J 6 bases; nucleotides not matched to a gene: 8. The CDR3 has 14 amino acids. DNA of the CDR3: TGTGCCAGCAGCGACCAGGGACAGGGGACCGAGCAGTACTTC. Its protein product is CASSDQGQGTEQYF.